A selection of T cell receptor beta chains follows, all from one sample in a study of somatic mutations in cytotoxic T cells in rheumatoid arthritis. Profiled with immunoSEQ multiplex PCR; TCRdb holds only in-frame clones, not every one. The data hold some 11,000 clones, with over 55% observed a single time. The sequencing sample was made of CD8+ T cells sorted from blood. Source of these receptors: an adult with rheumatoid arthritis. Both conserved end residues are part of each CDR3. Each record gives: clone size, D gene, J gene, V gene, CDR3 length, CDR3 protein, CDR3 DNA. D genes are given only for firm matches. The size of a clone is reported for some rows only, either as once, few or many, or as a class for expanded clones.

clone_size: .; d_call: TRBD2; j_call: TRBJ2-3; v_call: TRBV4-2; cdr3_length: 15; cdr3_aa: CASSPGGSGADTQYF; cdr3_nt: TGTGCCAGCAGCCCCGGAGGTAGCGGGGCAGATACGCAGTATTTT
clone_size: .; d_call: .; j_call: TRBJ2-2; v_call: TRBV28; cdr3_length: 14; cdr3_aa: CASSFYGAPGELFF; cdr3_nt: TGTGCCAGCAGTTTCTACGGGGCCCCCGGGGAGCTGTTTTTT
clone_size: .; d_call: .; j_call: TRBJ2-3; v_call: TRBV2; cdr3_length: 14; cdr3_aa: CASRGGRVTDTQYF; cdr3_nt: TGTGCCAGCAGGGGGGGCCGAGTCACAGATACGCAGTATTTT
clone_size: .; d_call: TRBD2; j_call: TRBJ2-5; v_call: TRBV19; cdr3_length: 16; cdr3_aa: CASSPGLAGGAETQYF; cdr3_nt: TGTGCCAGTAGCCCTGGACTAGCGGGGGGCGCAGAGACCCAGTACTTC
clone_size: medium-sized; d_call: .; j_call: TRBJ1-1; v_call: TRBV5-1; cdr3_length: 15; cdr3_aa: CASSLRIEGQREAFF; cdr3_nt: TGCGCCAGCAGCTTGAGGATTGAGGGGCAAAGAGAAGCTTTCTTT
clone_size: .; d_call: .; j_call: TRBJ1-1; v_call: TRBV19; cdr3_length: 14; cdr3_aa: CASIPEGVWTEAFF; cdr3_nt: TGTGCCAGTATTCCTGAGGGAGTTTGGACTGAAGCTTTCTTT
clone_size: .; d_call: .; j_call: TRBJ2-1; v_call: TRBV19; cdr3_length: 13; cdr3_aa: CASSMGQNNEQFF; cdr3_nt: TGTGCCAGTAGTATGGGGCAGAACAATGAGCAGTTCTTC
clone_size: .; d_call: .; j_call: TRBJ1-1; v_call: TRBV5-1; cdr3_length: 13; cdr3_aa: CASRSTMNTEAFF; cdr3_nt: TGCGCCAGCAGGTCCACTATGAACACTGAAGCTTTCTTT
clone_size: few; d_call: .; j_call: TRBJ1-5; v_call: TRBV10-3; cdr3_length: 15; cdr3_aa: CAISAGVESNQPQHF; cdr3_nt: TGTGCCATCAGTGCAGGGGTGGAGAGCAATCAGCCCCAGCATTTT
clone_size: .; d_call: TRBD1; j_call: TRBJ1-2; v_call: TRBV5-8; cdr3_length: 12; cdr3_aa: CASSLTGEGYTF; cdr3_nt: TGTGCCAGCAGCTTAACAGGGGAAGGCTACACCTTC
clone_size: .; d_call: .; j_call: TRBJ2-7; v_call: TRBV7-9; cdr3_length: 14; cdr3_aa: CASSLGPLVNEQYF; cdr3_nt: TGTGCCAGCAGCTTGGGACCCCTAGTGAACGAGCAGTACTTT
clone_size: .; d_call: .; j_call: TRBJ1-5; v_call: TRBV19; cdr3_length: 15; cdr3_aa: CASSKKQGLRQPQHF; cdr3_nt: TGTGCCAGTAGTAAAAAACAGGGTTTAAGGCAGCCCCAGCATTTT
clone_size: .; d_call: TRBD1; j_call: TRBJ2-5; v_call: TRBV5-6; cdr3_length: 11; cdr3_aa: CASSSTGEQYF; cdr3_nt: TGTGCCAGCAGTAGTACAGGGGAGCAGTACTTC
clone_size: .; d_call: .; j_call: TRBJ2-1; v_call: TRBV7-9; cdr3_length: 15; cdr3_aa: CASSQAWRSYNEQFF; cdr3_nt: TGTGCCAGCAGCCAGGCGTGGCGGTCCTACAATGAGCAGTTCTTC
clone_size: .; d_call: TRBD1; j_call: TRBJ1-1; v_call: TRBV2; cdr3_length: 16; cdr3_aa: CASSEAGTGLNTEAFF; cdr3_nt: TGTGCCAGCAGTGAAGCCGGGACAGGGCTGAACACTGAAGCTTTCTTT
clone_size: .; d_call: .; j_call: TRBJ2-5; v_call: TRBV12-5; cdr3_length: 16; cdr3_aa: CASATSGRGPQETQYF; cdr3_nt: TGTGCTAGCGCAACCTCGGGGCGCGGCCCCCAAGAGACCCAGTACTTC
clone_size: few; d_call: TRBD2; j_call: TRBJ2-1; v_call: TRBV6-4; cdr3_length: 16; cdr3_aa: CASSKPGLDGFNEQFF; cdr3_nt: TGTGCCAGCAGTAAACCGGGACTAGATGGATTTAATGAGCAGTTCTTC
clone_size: few; d_call: TRBD1; j_call: TRBJ1-2; v_call: TRBV13; cdr3_length: 14; cdr3_aa: CASSSGQGNYGYTF; cdr3_nt: TGTGCCAGCAGCTCCGGACAGGGGAACTATGGCTACACCTTC
clone_size: .; d_call: .; j_call: TRBJ2-7; v_call: TRBV6-1; cdr3_length: 15; cdr3_aa: CASTPVGELGYEQYF; cdr3_nt: TGTGCCAGCACCCCGGTGGGCGAACTCGGGTACGAGCAGTACTTC
clone_size: .; d_call: TRBD2; j_call: TRBJ2-1; v_call: TRBV6-6; cdr3_length: 13; cdr3_aa: CASSYLAGPPPFF; cdr3_nt: TGTGCCAGCAGTTACCTAGCGGGGCCCCCCCCGTTCTTC
clone_size: .; d_call: TRBD2; j_call: TRBJ2-7; v_call: TRBV11-3; cdr3_length: 17; cdr3_aa: CASSYLAGGSSSYEQYF; cdr3_nt: TGTGCCAGCAGCTATCTAGCGGGGGGCTCCAGCTCCTACGAGCAGTACTTC
clone_size: .; d_call: TRBD2; j_call: TRBJ2-5; v_call: TRBV4-1; cdr3_length: 17; cdr3_aa: CASSQGLGLAGLETQYF; cdr3_nt: TGCGCCAGCAGCCAAGGCCTCGGACTAGCGGGGCTAGAGACCCAGTACTTC
clone_size: .; d_call: .; j_call: TRBJ1-2; v_call: TRBV9; cdr3_length: 17; cdr3_aa: CASVPLLGGRTAAGYTF; cdr3_nt: TGTGCCAGCGTCCCACTCTTGGGGGGGCGGACGGCGGCTGGCTACACCTTC
clone_size: .; d_call: .; j_call: TRBJ2-1; v_call: TRBV18; cdr3_length: 17; cdr3_aa: CASSPRRGLVSYNEQFF; cdr3_nt: TGTGCCAGCTCACCACGGAGGGGGCTTGTCTCCTACAATGAGCAGTTCTTC
clone_size: .; d_call: .; j_call: TRBJ2-7; v_call: TRBV9; cdr3_length: 14; cdr3_aa: CASSVSVGAYEQYF; cdr3_nt: TGTGCCAGCAGCGTATCGGTAGGAGCCTACGAGCAGTACTTC
clone_size: .; d_call: TRBD1; j_call: TRBJ2-7; v_call: TRBV5-1; cdr3_length: 13; cdr3_aa: CASSSGQVYEQYF; cdr3_nt: TGCGCCAGCAGCTCGGGACAGGTCTACGAGCAGTACTTC
clone_size: .; d_call: .; j_call: TRBJ1-2; v_call: TRBV5-6; cdr3_length: 13; cdr3_aa: CASSGVTVGSYTF; cdr3_nt: TGTGCCAGCAGCGGCGTTACAGTTGGAAGCTACACCTTC
clone_size: .; d_call: .; j_call: TRBJ2-7; v_call: TRBV6-5; cdr3_length: 16; cdr3_aa: CASSYSNLAKAYEQYF; cdr3_nt: TGTGCCAGCAGTTACTCGAATCTCGCCAAAGCCTACGAGCAGTACTTC
clone_size: .; d_call: TRBD2; j_call: TRBJ2-7; v_call: TRBV4-1; cdr3_length: 17; cdr3_aa: CASSQSRTSGNKYEQYF; cdr3_nt: TGCGCCAGCAGCCAATCCCGGACTAGCGGGAACAAGTACGAGCAGTACTTC